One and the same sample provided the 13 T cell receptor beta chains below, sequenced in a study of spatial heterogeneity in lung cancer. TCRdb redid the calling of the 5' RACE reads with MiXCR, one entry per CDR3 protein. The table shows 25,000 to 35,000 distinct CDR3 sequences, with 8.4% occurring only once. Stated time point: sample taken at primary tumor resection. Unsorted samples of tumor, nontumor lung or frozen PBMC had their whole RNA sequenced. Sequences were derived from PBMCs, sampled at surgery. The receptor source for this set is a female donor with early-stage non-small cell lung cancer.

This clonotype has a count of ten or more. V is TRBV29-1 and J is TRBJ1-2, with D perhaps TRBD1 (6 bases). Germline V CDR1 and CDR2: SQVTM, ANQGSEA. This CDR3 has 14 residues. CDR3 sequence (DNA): TGCAGTGTACGGGACACCGGGGGTAACTATGGCTACACCTTC. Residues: CSVRDTGGNYGYTF.

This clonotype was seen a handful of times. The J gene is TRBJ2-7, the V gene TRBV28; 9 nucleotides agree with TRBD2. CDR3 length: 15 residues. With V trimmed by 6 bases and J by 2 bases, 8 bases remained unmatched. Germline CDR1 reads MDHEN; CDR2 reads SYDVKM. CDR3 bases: TGTGCCAGCAGCTCGGGGGCTAGCGGGACCTACGAGCAGTACTTC. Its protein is CASSSGASGTYEQYF.

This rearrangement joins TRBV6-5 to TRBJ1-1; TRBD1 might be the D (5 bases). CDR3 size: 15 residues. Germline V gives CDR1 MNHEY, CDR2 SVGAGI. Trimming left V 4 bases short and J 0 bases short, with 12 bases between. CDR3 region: CASSSPGGLNTEAFF. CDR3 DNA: TGTGCCAGCAGTTCCCCCGGGGGGTTGAACACTGAAGCTTTCTTT.

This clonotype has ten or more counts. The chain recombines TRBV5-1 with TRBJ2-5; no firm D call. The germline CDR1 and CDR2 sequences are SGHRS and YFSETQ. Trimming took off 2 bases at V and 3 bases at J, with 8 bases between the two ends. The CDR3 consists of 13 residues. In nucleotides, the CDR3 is TGCGCCAGCAGCTTCTTGGGGAAAGAGACCCAGTACTTC. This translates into CASSFLGKETQYF.

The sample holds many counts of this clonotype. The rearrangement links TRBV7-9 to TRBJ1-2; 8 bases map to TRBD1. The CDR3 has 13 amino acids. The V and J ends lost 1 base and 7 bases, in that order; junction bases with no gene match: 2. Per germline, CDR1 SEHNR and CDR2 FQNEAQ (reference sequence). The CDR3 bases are TGTGCCAGCAGCTTAGAGGACAGGGCTGGCTACACCTTC. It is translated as CASSLEDRAGYTF.

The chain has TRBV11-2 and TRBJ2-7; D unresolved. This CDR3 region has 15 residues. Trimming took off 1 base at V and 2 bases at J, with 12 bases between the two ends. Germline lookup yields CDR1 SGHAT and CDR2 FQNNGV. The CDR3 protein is CASSLGSFSPYEQYF. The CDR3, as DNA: TGTGCCAGCAGCTTAGGGTCGTTTTCACCCTACGAGCAGTACTTC.

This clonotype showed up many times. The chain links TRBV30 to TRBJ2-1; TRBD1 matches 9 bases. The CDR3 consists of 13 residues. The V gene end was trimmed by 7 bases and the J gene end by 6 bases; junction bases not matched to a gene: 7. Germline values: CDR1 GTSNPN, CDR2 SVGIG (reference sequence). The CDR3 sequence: CASGQGSFNEQFF. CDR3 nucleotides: TGTGCCTCAGGACAGGGGTCGTTCAATGAGCAGTTCTTC. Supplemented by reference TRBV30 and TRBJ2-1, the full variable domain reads SQTIHQWPATLVQPVGSPLSLECTVEGTSNPNLYWYRQAAGRGLQLLFYSVGIGQISSEVPQNLSASRPQDRQFILSSKKLLLSDSGFYLCASGQGSFNEQFFGPGTRLTVL.

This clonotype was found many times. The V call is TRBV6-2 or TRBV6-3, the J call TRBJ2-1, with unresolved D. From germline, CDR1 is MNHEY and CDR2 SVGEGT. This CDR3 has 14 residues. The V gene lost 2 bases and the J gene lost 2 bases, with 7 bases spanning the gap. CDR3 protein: CASSYDTTYNEQFF. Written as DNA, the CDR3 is TGTGCCAGCAGTTACGACACTACCTACAATGAGCAGTTCTTC.

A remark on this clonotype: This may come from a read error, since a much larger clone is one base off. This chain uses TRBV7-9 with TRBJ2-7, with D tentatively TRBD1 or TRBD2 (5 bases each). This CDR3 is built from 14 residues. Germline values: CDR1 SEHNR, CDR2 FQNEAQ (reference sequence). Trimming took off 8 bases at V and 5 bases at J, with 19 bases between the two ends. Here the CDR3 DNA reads TGTGCCAGCTGCGCCACGGGACGCGGAAACGAGCAGTACGTC. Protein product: CASCATGRGNEQYV.

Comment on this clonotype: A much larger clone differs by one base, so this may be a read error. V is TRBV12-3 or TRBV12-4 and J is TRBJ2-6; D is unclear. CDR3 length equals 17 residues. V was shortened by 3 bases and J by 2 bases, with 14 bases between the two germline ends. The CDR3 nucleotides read TGTGCCAGCAGTTTCCGTTCGCCCCAGACTGGGGCCAACGTCCTGACTTTC. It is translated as CASSFRSPQTGANVLTF.

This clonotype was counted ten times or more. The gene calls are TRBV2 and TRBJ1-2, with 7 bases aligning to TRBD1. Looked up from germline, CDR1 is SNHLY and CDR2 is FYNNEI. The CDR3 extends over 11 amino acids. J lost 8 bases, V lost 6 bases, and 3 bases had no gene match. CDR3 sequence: CASSYRGGYTF. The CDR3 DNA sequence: TGTGCCAGCAGCTACAGGGGAGGCTACACCTTC.

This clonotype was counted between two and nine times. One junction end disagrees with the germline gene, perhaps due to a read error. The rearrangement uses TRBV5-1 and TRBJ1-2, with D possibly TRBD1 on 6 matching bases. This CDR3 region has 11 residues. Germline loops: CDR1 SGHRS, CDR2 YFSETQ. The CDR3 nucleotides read TGCGCCAGCGGCCGGGGACAAGGTCTGGCCTTC. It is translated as CASGRGQGLAF. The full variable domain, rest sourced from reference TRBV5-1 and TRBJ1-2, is KAGVTQTPRYLIKTRGQQVTLSCSPISGHRSVSWYQQTPGQGLQFLFEYFSETQRNKGNFPGRFSGRQFSNSRSEMNVSTLELGDSALYLCASGRGQGLAFGSGTRLTVV.

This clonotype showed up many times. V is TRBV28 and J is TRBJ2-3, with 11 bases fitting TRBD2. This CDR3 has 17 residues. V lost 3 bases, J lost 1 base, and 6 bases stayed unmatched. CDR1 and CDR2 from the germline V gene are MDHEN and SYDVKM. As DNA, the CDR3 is TGTGCCAGCAGTTTGGCCCAGGGACTAGCGGGCACAGATACGCAGTATTTT. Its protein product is CASSLAQGLAGTDTQYF.